This T cell receptor (beta chain) appears in the sequencing data of a study of control samples from healthy donors and cancer patients (dated by TCRdb to about 2020). Sequences SGHRS (CDR1) and YFSETQ (CDR2) are obtained from the germline V gene. Deletion took 7 bases off V and 5 bases off J, with a span of 14 bases between the germline ends. The CDR3 spans 13 residues, from the cysteine through the phenylalanine. Only the CDR3 DNA stays, 39 bases, in frame from base 1. Concerning this clone itself: Its antigen is not yet known. No much larger clonotype is one base removed from it; base qualities were not supplied.

The library was made by the immunoSEQ multiplex PCR assay. The clones in this table, taken by TCRdb from immuneACCESS, are in-frame only. Not every clone is retained; where verified, under half of the shortfall comes from an unresolved V gene, and the cause of the rest is unknown. The table for this sample lists about 80,000 clones; 89% of them were counted only once. The top ten clones comprise approximately 6% of the sample. The V and J segments used are TRBV5-1 and TRBJ2-3; D gene: possibly TRBD1, on 5 matching bases. This receptor was obtained from a man aged 45-65 years in good health. The sequencing input was blood. The base sequence is TGCGCCAGCCGAAGACAGCCTCGAGATACGCAGTATTTT. It translates as CASRRQPRDTQYF.